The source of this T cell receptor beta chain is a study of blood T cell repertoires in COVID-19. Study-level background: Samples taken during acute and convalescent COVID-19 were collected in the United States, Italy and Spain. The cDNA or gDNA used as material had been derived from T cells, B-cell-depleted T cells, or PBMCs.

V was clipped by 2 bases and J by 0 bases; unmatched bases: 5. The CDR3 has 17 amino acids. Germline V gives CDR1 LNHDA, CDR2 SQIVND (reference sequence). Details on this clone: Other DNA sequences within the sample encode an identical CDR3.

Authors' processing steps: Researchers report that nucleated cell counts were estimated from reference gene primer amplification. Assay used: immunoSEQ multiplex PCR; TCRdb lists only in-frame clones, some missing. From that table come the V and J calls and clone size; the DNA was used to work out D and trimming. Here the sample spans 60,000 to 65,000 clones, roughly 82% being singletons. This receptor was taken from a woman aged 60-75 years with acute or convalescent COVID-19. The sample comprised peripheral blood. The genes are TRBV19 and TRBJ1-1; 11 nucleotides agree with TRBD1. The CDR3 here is CASSIRTGGAMNTEAFF. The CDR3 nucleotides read TGTGCCAGTAGTATAAGGACAGGGGGCGCGATGAACACTGAAGCTTTCTTT.